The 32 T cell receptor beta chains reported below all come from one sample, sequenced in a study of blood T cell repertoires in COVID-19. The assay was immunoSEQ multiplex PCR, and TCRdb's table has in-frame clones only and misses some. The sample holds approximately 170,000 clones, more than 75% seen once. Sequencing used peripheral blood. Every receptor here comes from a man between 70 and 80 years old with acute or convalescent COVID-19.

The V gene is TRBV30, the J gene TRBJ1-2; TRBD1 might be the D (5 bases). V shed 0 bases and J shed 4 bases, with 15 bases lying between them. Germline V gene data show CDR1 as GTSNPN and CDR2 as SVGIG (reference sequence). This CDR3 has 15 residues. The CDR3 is CAWSVAGGLSYGYTF. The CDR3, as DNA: TGTGCCTGGAGTGTAGCGGGGGGTTTAAGCTATGGCTACACCTTC.

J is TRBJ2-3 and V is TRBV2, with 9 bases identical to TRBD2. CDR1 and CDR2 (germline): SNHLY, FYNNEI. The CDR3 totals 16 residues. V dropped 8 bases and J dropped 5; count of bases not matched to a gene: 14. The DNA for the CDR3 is TGTGCCAGCCTTGAAACTTTTAGCGGGAGTAGAGATACGCAGTATTTT. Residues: CASLETFSGSRDTQYF.

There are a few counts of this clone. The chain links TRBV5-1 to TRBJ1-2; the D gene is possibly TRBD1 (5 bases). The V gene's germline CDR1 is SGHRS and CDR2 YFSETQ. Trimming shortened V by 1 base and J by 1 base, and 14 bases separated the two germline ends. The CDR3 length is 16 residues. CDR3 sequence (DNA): TGCGCCAGCAGCTTGTTCTCTCCAGGGTTTAACTATGGCTACACCTTC. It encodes CASSLFSPGFNYGYTF.

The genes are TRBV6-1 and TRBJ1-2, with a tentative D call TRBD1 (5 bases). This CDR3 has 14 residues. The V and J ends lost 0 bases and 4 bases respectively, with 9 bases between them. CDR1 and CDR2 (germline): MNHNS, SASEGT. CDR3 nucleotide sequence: TGTGCCAGCAGTGAAGCGCCTAGGGGCTATGGCTACACCTTC. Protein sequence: CASSEAPRGYGYTF.

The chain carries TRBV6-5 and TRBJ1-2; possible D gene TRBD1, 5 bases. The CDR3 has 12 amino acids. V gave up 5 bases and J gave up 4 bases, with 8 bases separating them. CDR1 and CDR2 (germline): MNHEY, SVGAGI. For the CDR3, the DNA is TGTGCCAGCAGTCAGGGTCTCTATGGCTACACCTTC. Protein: CASSQGLYGYTF.

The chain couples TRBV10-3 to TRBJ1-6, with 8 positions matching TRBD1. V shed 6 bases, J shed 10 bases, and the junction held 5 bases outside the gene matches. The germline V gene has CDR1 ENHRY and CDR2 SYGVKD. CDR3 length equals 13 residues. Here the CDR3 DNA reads TGTGCCATCAGGGGACAGGTCGGGTCACCCCTCCACTTT. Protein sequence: CAIRGQVGSPLHF.

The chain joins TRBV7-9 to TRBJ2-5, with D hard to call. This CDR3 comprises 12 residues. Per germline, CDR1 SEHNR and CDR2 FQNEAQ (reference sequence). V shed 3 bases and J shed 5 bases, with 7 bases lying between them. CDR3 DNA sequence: TGTGCCAGCAGCTTGGGCTGGGAGACCCAGTACTTC. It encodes CASSLGWETQYF.

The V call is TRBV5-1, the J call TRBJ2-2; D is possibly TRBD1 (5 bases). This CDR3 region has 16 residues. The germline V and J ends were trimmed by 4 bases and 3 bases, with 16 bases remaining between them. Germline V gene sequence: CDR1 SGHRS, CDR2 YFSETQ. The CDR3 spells CASSPRPLTDTGELFF. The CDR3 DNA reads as TGCGCCAGCAGCCCGAGGCCTCTGACAGACACCGGGGAGCTGTTTTTT.

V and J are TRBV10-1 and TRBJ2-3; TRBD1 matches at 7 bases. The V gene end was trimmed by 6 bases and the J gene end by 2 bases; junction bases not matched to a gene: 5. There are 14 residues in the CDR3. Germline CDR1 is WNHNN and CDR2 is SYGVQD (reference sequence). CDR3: CASSLGQSTDTQYF. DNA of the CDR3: TGCGCCAGCAGCCTGGGACAGTCCACAGATACGCAGTATTTT.

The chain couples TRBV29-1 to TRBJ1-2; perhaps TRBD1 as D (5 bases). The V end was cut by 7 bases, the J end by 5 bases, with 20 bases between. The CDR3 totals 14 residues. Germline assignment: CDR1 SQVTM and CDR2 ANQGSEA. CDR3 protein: CSAQRDPALYGYTF. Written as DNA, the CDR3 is TGCAGCGCCCAGCGGGACCCAGCCCTATATGGCTACACCTTC.

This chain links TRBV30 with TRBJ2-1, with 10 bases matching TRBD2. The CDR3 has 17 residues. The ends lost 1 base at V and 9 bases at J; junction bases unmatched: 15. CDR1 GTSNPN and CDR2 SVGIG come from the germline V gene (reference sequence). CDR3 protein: CAWSASGGALSRGEQFF. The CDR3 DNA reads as TGTGCCTGGAGTGCGAGCGGGGGGGCCCTGTCCCGGGGTGAGCAGTTCTTC.

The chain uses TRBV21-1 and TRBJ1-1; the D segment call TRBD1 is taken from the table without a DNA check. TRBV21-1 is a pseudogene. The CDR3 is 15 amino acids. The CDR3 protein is CASSNPQGGNTEAFF. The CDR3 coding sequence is TGTGCCAGCAGCAACCCGCAGGGCGGAAACACTGAAGCTTTCTTT.

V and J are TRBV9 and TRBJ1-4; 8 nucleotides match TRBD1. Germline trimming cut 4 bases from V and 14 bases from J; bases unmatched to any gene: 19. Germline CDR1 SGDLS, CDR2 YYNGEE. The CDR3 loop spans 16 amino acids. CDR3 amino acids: CASSPTPGTGQQRLFF. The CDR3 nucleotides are TGTGCCAGCAGCCCGACCCCCGGGACAGGCCAGCAACGGCTGTTTTTT.

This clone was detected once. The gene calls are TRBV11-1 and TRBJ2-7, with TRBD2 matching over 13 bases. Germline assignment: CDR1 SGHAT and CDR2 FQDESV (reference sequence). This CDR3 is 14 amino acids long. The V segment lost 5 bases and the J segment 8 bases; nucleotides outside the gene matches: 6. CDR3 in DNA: TGTGCCAGCAGCCGCGGGACTAGCGGGGAGAAGCAGTACTTC. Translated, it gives CASSRGTSGEKQYF.

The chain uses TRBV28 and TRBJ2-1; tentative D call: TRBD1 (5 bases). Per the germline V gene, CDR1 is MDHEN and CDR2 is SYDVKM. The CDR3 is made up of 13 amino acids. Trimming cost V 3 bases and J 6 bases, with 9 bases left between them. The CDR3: CASSFDSLNEQFF. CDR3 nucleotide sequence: TGTGCCAGCAGTTTCGACAGCCTCAATGAGCAGTTCTTC. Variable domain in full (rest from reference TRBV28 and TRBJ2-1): DVKVTQSSRYLVKRTGEKVFLECVQDMDHENMFWYRQDPGLGLRLIYFSYDVKMKEKGDIPEGYSVSREKKERFSLILESASTNQTSMYLCASSFDSLNEQFFGPGTRLTVL.

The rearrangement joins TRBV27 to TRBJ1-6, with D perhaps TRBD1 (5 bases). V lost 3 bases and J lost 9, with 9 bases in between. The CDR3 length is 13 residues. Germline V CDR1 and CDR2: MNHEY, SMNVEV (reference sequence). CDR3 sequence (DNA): TGTGCCAGCAGTTTTGGCAGGGCTTCACCCCTCCACTTT. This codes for CASSFGRASPLHF.

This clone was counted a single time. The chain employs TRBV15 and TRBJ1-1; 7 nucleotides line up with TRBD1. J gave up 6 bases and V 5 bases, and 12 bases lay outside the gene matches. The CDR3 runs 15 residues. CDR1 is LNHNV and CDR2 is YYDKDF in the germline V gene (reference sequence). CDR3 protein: CATSSRQGFSSEAFF. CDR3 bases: TGTGCCACCAGCTCTCGACAGGGATTCTCGTCTGAAGCTTTCTTT. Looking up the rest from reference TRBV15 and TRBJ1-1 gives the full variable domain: DAMVIQNPRYQVTQFGKPVTLSCSQTLNHNVMYWYQQKSSQAPKLLFHYYDKDFNNEADTPDNFQSRRPNTSFCFLDIRSPGLGDTAMYLCATSSRQGFSSEAFFGQGTRLTVV.

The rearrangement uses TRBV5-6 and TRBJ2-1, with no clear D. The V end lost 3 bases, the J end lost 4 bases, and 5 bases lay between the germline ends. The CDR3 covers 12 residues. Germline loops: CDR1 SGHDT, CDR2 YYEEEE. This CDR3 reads CASSYEYNEQFF. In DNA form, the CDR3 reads TGTGCCAGCAGCTATGAGTACAATGAGCAGTTCTTC.

As DNA, the CDR3 is TGTGCCATCAGTGCGAACGGTGGCGGTACTGAAGCTTTCTTT. Translated, it gives CAISANGGGTEAFF. The chain has TRBV10-3 and TRBJ1-1, with D unresolved. Trimming pared 4 bases from V and 5 bases from J, leaving 14 bases between. The CDR3 has 14 amino acids. Germline values: CDR1 ENHRY, CDR2 SYGVKD.

In nucleotides, the CDR3 is TGTGCCAGCAGCAGCAGGGTGGGTCAGCCCCAGCATTTT. As protein: CASSSRVGQPQHF. The rearrangement links TRBV5-5 to TRBJ1-5; tentative D call: TRBD1 (5 bases). Germline V gives CDR1 SGHKS, CDR2 YYEKEE (reference sequence). Trimming took off 4 bases at V and 6 bases at J, with 11 bases between the two ends. This CDR3 is 13 amino acids long.

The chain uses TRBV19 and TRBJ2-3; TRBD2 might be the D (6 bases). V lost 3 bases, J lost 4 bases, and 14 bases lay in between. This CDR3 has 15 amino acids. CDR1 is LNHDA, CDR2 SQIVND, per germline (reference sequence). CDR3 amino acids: CASSIYAEGPDTQYF. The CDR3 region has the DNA TGTGCCAGTAGTATCTATGCGGAGGGTCCAGATACGCAGTATTTT.

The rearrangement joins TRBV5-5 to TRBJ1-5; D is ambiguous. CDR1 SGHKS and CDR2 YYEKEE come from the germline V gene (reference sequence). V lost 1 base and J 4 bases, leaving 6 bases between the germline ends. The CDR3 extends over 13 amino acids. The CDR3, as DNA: TGTGCCAGCAGCTTGACAGCTAATCAGCCCCAGCATTTT. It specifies CASSLTANQPQHF.

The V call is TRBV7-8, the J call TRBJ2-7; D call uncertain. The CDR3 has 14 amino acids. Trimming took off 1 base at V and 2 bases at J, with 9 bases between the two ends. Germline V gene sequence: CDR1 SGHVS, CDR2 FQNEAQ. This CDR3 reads CASSLDVLTYEQYF. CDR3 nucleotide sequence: TGTGCCAGCAGCTTAGACGTGCTAACCTACGAGCAGTACTTC.

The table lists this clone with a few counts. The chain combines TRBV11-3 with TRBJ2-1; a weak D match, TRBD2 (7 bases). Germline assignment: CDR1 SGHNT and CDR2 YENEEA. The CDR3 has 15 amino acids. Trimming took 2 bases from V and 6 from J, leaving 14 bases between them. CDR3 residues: CASSLRLGGGNEQFF. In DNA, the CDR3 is TGTGCCAGCAGCTTAAGGTTGGGAGGGGGCAATGAGCAGTTCTTC.

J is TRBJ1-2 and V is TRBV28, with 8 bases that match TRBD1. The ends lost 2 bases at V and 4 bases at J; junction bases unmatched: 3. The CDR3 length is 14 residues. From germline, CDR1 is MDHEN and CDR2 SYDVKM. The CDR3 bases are TGTGCCAGCAGTTTACAGGGGGCGAGCTATGGCTACACCTTC. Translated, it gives CASSLQGASYGYTF.

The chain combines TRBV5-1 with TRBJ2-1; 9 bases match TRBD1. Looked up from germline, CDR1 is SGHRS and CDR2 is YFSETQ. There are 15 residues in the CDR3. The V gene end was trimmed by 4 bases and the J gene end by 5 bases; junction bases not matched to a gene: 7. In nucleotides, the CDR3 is TGCGCCAGCAGCAAGGACAGGGGTAGGAACAATGAGCAGTTCTTC. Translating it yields CASSKDRGRNNEQFF.

The CDR3 spells CASSDRTEASYEQYF. Here the CDR3 DNA reads TGCGCCAGCAGTGATAGGACAGAGGCCTCCTACGAGCAGTACTTC. The rearrangement links TRBV10-1 to TRBJ2-7, with D tentatively TRBD1 (6 bases). The CDR3 covers 15 residues. Trimming took off 3 bases at V and 0 bases at J, with 12 bases between the two ends. The germline V gene encodes CDR1 WNHNN and CDR2 SYGVQD (reference sequence).

The CDR3 sequence: CASSPVGLAGGPGEQFF. For the CDR3, the DNA is TGTGCCAGCAGCCCCGTGGGACTAGCGGGAGGGCCGGGTGAGCAGTTCTTC. The rearrangement uses TRBV11-3 and TRBJ2-1; 16 nucleotides match TRBD2. The CDR3 extends over 17 amino acids. Germline-derived CDR1 and CDR2 are SGHNT and YENEEA. Trimming removed 5 bases from V and 9 bases from J; junction bases left unmatched: 10.

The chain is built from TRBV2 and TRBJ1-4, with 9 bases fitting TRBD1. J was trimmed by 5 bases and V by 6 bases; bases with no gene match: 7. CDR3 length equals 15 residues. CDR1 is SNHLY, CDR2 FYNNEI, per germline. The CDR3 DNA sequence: TGTGCCAGCAGACTCGCCGGACAGGGGAATGAAAAACTGTTTTTT. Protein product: CASRLAGQGNEKLFF.

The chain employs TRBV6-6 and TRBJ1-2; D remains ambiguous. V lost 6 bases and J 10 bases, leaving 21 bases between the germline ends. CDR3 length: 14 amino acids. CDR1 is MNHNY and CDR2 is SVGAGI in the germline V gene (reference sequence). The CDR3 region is CASSGPSSRAHYTF. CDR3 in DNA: TGTGCCAGCAGCGGACCTTCTTCGAGGGCCCACTACACCTTC.

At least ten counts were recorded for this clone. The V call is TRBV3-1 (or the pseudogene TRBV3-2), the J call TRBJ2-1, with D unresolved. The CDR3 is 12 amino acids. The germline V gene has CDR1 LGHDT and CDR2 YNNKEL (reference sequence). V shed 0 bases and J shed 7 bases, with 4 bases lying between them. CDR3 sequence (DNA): TGTGCCAGCAGCCAAGAGAGGAATGAGCAGTTCTTC. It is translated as CASSQERNEQFF.

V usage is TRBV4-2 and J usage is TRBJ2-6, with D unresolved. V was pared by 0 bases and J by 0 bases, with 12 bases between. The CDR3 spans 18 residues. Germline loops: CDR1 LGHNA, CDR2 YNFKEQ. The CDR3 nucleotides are TGTGCCAGCAGCCAAGACTGGAGATACCGCTCTGGGGCCAACGTCCTGACTTTC. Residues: CASSQDWRYRSGANVLTF.